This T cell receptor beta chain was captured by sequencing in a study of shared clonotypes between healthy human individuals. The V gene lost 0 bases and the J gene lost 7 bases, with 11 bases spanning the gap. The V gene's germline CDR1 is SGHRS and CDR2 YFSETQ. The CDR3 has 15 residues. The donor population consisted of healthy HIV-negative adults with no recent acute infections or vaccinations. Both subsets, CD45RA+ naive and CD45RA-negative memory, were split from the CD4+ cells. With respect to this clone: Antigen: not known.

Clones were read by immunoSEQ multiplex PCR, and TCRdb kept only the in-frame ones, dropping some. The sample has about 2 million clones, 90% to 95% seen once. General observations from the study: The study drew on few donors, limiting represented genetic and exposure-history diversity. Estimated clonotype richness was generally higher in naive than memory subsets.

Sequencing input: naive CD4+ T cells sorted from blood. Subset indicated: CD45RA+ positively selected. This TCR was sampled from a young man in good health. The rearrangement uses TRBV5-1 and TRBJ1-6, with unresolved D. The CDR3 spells CASSLEGTNNSPLHF. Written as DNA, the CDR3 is TGCGCCAGCAGCTTGGAGGGAACCAACAATTCACCCCTCCACTTT.